This passage covers 7 T cell receptor beta chains from one sample sequenced in a study of radiotherapy plus CTLA-4 blockade in lung cancer. This table comes from immunoSEQ multiplex PCR, and its TCRdb copy is limited to in-frame clones, with some not included. This repertoire shows more than 75,000 clones, about two thirds found once; its top ten account for roughly 13%. Source: peripheral blood, taken from a patient treated with radiotherapy plus ipilimumab. These receptors all come from a human donor with non-small cell lung cancer that progressed on radiotherapy plus ipilimumab.

This clone was detected only a few times. The genes are TRBV4-1 and TRBJ2-3, with 8 bases matching TRBD2. V lost 2 bases and J lost 6; bases outside the gene matches: 13. CDR3 size: 17 residues. Germline CDR1 and CDR2: MGHRA and YSYEKL. The CDR3 bases are TGCGCCAGCAGCCAACCCCCGGGGGGGCAAAGGAGCGATACGCAGTATTTT. Protein product: CASSQPPGGQRSDTQYF.

V gene TRBV10-3 combines with J gene TRBJ2-7; D perhaps matches TRBD2 (6 bases). Trimming shortened V by 2 bases and J by 4 bases, and 15 bases separated the two germline ends. The length of the CDR3 is 15 residues. CDR1 and CDR2 from the germline V gene are ENHRY and SYGVKD. The CDR3 is CAISEGRGTPYEQYF. The CDR3, as DNA: TGTGCCATCAGTGAGGGGCGGGGAACCCCTTACGAGCAGTACTTC.

This clone was seen a few times. V usage is TRBV28 and J usage is TRBJ1-5; TRBD1 is a possible D gene (6 bases). Trimming took 4 bases from V and 7 from J, leaving 26 bases between them. The CDR3 contains 18 residues. Germline CDR1 is MDHEN and CDR2 is SYDVKM. CDR3 loop: CASSSIQTGKRRGQPQHF. CDR3 DNA sequence: TGTGCCAGCAGTTCTATACAAACAGGGAAACGAAGGGGACAGCCCCAGCATTTT.

The rearrangement links TRBV7-6 to TRBJ2-1, with unresolved D. The CDR3 runs to 16 residues. Germline lookup yields CDR1 SGHVS and CDR2 FNYEAQ. The V and J ends lost 4 bases and 4 bases respectively, with 17 bases between them. DNA for the CDR3: TGTGCCAGCAGCTCCCCGACCCTAACCATTTACAATGAGCAGTTCTTC. Encoded protein: CASSSPTLTIYNEQFF.

The chain recombines TRBV29-1 with TRBJ2-7; TRBD1 aligns across 9 bases. Trimming took 7 bases from V and 7 from J; bases not matched to a gene: 14. The CDR3 is made up of 14 amino acids. Germline CDR1 SQVTM, CDR2 ANQGSEA. CDR3 DNA sequence: TGCAGCGCCGACAAAGGGACAGGGATCGGGGAGCAGTACTTC. Translating gives CSADKGTGIGEQYF.

The V call is TRBV7-6, the J call TRBJ2-3; D remains unclear. Germline CDR1 is SGHVS and CDR2 is FNYEAQ. CDR3 length equals 13 residues. Deletions cut 1 base from V and 4 bases from J, with 6 bases between. For the CDR3, the DNA is TGTGCCAGCAGCTTAGAGATGGCAGATACGCAGTATTTT. This encodes CASSLEMADTQYF.

This clone was seen only a few times. V and J are TRBV14 and TRBJ2-7; a possible D gene is TRBD2 (6 bases). Between the trimmed V and J ends, which lost 0 bases and 0 bases, there was a span of 21 bases. Germline assignment: CDR1 SGHDN and CDR2 FVKESK. CDR3 length equals 19 residues. CDR3 nucleotide sequence: TGTGCCAGCAGCCAAGATGACCTTCTCACTGGGAGGAGCTCCTACGAGCAGTACTTC. This encodes CASSQDDLLTGRSSYEQYF. Variable domain in full (rest from reference TRBV14 and TRBJ2-7): EAGVTQFPSHSVIEKGQTVTLRCDPISGHDNLYWYRRVMGKEIKFLLHFVKESKQDESGMPNNRFLAERTGGTYSTLKVQPAELEDSGVYFCASSQDDLLTGRSSYEQYFGPGTRLTVT.